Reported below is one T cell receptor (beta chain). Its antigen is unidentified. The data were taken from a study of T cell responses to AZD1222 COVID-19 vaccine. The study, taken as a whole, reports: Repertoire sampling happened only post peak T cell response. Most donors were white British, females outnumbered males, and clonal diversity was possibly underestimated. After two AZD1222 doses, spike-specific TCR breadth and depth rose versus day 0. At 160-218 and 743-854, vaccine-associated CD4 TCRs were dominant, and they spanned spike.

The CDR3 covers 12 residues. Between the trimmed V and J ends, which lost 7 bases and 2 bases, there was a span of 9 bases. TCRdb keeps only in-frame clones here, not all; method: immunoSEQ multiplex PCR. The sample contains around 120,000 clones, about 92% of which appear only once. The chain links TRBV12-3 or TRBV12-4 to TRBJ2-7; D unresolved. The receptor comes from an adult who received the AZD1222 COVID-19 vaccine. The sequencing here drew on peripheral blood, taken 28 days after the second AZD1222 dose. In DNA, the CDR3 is TGTGCCAGCACCAATGGTCCCTACGAGCAGTACTTC. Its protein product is CASTNGPYEQYF.